These 6 T cell receptor beta chains originate from one sample sequenced in a study of brain T cells in children with intractable seizures (dated by TCRdb to 2020 to 2023). Preparation of the library involved the immunoSEQ multiplex PCR assay. Sourced from immuneACCESS, this table was stored by TCRdb with only in-frame sequences that have V and J called. A share of the clones is absent; for the studies checked, an unresolved V gene accounts for under half, and the remainder has no known explanation. For this sample there are 300,000 to 400,000 clones; over 90% appear just once. Jointly, the top ten make up approximately 5% of the sample. What this sample's time point label stands for: blood from clinic visit 5 months post-surgery; TSC patient then seizure free. This material consisted of peripheral blood, taken 4 to 5 months after surgery. The receptors stem from a boy in the first two years of life with tuberous sclerosis and intractable seizures.

This clone was counted once. J is TRBJ2-2 and V is TRBV30; D unresolved. This CDR3 has 14 residues. Trimming pared 1 base from V and 4 bases from J, leaving 10 bases between. CDR1 and CDR2 from the germline V gene are GTSNPN and SVGIG (reference sequence). In nucleotides, the CDR3 is TGTGCCTGGAGTGCGGGTTATGGCACCGGGGAGCTGTTTTTT. Translated, it gives CAWSAGYGTGELFF.

The rearrangement joins TRBV20-1 to TRBJ1-1; D gene unclear. Trimming cost V 1 base and J 8 bases, with 8 bases left between them. This CDR3 comprises 11 residues. In germline, CDR1 is DFQATT, CDR2 SNEGSKA (reference sequence). In DNA form, the CDR3 reads TGCAGTGCTAGAGGGTTTGCAGAAGCTTTCTTT. It is translated as CSARGFAEAFF.

The CDR3: CASSTNHRQGGSPLHF. The CDR3 DNA is TGTGCCAGCAGCACAAATCATAGACAGGGAGGTTCACCCCTCCACTTT. This sequence joins TRBV21-1 and TRBJ1-6; TRBD1, the table's D call, was not compared with the DNA. TRBV21-1 is designated a pseudogene. This CDR3 contains 16 residues.

This rearrangement joins TRBV9 to TRBJ1-2, with D unresolved. From germline, CDR1 is SGDLS and CDR2 YYNGEE. V lost 0 bases, J lost 4 bases, and 10 bases lay in between. The CDR3 runs to 14 residues. The chain's CDR3 is CASSVGGLSYGYTF. CDR3 sequence (DNA): TGTGCCAGCAGCGTAGGAGGGCTTTCCTATGGCTACACCTTC.

The J gene is TRBJ2-1, the V gene TRBV20-1; D is ambiguous. Germline loops: CDR1 DFQATT, CDR2 SNEGSKA (reference sequence). The length of the CDR3 is 11 residues. The germline V and J ends were trimmed by 1 base and 7 bases, with 5 bases remaining between them. CDR3 sequence: CSARASNEQFF. The DNA of the CDR3 is TGCAGTGCTAGAGCCAGTAATGAGCAGTTCTTC.

This sequence joins TRBV7-8 and TRBJ2-5; 14 nucleotides line up with TRBD2. Trimming at V came to 4 bases and at J to 1 base, leaving 5 bases not matched to a gene. Germline V gives CDR1 SGHVS, CDR2 FQNEAQ. The CDR3 consists of 17 residues. Written as DNA, the CDR3 is TGTGCCAGCAGCTGGACCGGACTAGCGGGGGGCCAAGAGACCCAGTACTTC. Protein product: CASSWTGLAGGQETQYF.